The entry that follows covers one T cell receptor (beta chain) sequence. This sample stems from a study of cytomegalovirus exposure and HLA in healthy donors. There are 13 residues in the CDR3. Germline-derived CDR1 and CDR2 are MNHEY and SVGAGI. The J segment lost 3 bases and the V segment lost 5 bases, leaving 4 bases of the junction unmatched. The PCR made use of 60 Vbeta and 13 Jbeta primers. Repertoires were generated with immunoSEQ multiplex PCR, while TCRdb's copy carries only in-frame clones and drops some. The sample has 90,000 to 150,000 clones, more than 60% seen once; the top ten hold approximately 4.1%.

The receptor was derived from a woman aged 40-49 years in good health and CMV-seronegative. The chain links TRBV6-5 to TRBJ2-7; 7 bases align to TRBD1. Material: PBMCs. In nucleotides, the CDR3 is TGTGCCAGCAGTGGGGACAGCCACTACGAGCAGTACTTC. It is translated as CASSGDSHYEQYF.